This TCR beta chain is from a study of graft-versus-host responses after intestinal transplantation. Study-wide background: Induction using anti-thymocyte globulin, followed by tacrolimus and steroids for roughly 3 years, was given to all recipients.

Using immunoSEQ multiplex PCR, the repertoire was profiled, and TCRdb retains in-frame clones only, with some absent. The sample has 70,000 to 75,000 clones, about 90% seen once. Concerning this clone itself: The target antigen is unknown.

The length of the CDR3 is 17 residues. Germline CDR1 is SEHNR and CDR2 is FQNEAQ (reference sequence). With V trimmed by 5 bases and J by 4 bases, 17 bases remained unmatched. Study observations and caveats: Investigators detected GvH clones in recipient marrow, with some emerging earlier in ileum or blood.

J is TRBJ2-7 and V is TRBV7-9; TRBD2 aligns across 7 bases. The sequencing here drew on unstimulated CD8+ T cells sorted from spleen or lymph node cells, taken before intestinal transplant. This TCR was sampled from a human donor who received an intestinal transplant. The CDR3 protein is CASSPAVAAGVGYEQYF. The CDR3 DNA reads TGTGCCAGCAGCCCCGCGGTTGCGGCGGGAGTAGGTTACGAGCAGTACTTC.